This T cell receptor beta chain was retrieved from a study of blood T cell repertoires in COVID-19. In the study overall: Researchers got acute and convalescent COVID-19 samples from the United States, Italy and Spain. In each case, the material was cDNA or gDNA derived from T cells, B-cell-depleted T cells, or PBMCs.

Libraries were prepared by immunoSEQ multiplex PCR; TCRdb keeps only in-frame clonotypes and omits some of them. Of approximately 500,000 clones in the sample, 80% to 90% were seen once. The ends were cut back, 0 bases at V and 2 bases at J, with 17 bases in the middle. CDR1 and CDR2 from the germline V gene are LGHNA and YSLEER. This CDR3 is 18 amino acids long. The chain carries TRBV4-3 and TRBJ2-1, with D hard to call. The sequence derives from a human donor in a cohort sampled during active COVID-19. The source material was peripheral blood. This chain's CDR3 is CASSQDTGLHRAYNEQFF. Here the CDR3 DNA reads TGCGCCAGCAGCCAAGATACGGGTCTTCATAGAGCCTACAATGAGCAGTTCTTC.